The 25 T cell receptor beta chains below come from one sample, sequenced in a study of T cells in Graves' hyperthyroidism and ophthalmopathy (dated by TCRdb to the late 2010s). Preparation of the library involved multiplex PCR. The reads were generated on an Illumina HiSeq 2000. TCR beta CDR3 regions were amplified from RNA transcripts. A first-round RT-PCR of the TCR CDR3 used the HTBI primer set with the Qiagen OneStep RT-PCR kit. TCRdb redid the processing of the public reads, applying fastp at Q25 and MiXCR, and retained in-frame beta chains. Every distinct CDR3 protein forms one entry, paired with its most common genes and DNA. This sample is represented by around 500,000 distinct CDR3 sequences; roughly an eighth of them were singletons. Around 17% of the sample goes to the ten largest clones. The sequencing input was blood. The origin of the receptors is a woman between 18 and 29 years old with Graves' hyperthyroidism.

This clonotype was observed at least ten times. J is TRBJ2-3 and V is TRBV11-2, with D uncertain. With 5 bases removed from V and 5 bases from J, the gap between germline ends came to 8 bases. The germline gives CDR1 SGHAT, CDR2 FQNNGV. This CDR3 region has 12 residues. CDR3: CASSSAGDTQYF. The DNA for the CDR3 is TGTGCCAGCAGCAGCGCCGGAGATACGCAGTATTTT.

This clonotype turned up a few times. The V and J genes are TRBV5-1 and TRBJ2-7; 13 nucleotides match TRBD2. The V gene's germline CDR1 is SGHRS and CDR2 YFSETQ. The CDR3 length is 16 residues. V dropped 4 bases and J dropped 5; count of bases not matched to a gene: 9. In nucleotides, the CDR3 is TGCGCCAGCAGCCAAGGCGGACTAGCGGGAGAAAACGAGCAGTACGTC. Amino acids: CASSQGGLAGENEQYV.

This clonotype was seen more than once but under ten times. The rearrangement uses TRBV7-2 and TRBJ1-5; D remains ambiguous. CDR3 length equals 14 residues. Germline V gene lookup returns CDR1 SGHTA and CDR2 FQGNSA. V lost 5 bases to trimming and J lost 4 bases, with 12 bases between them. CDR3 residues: CASSAYMGNQPQHF. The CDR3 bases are TGTGCCAGCAGCGCCTACATGGGAAATCAGCCCCAGCATTTT.

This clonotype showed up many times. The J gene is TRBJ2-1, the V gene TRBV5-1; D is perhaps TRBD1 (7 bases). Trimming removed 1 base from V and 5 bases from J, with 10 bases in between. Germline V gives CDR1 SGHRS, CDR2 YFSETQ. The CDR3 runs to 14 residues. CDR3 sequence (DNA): TGCGCCAGCAGCTTGTCCAGGGGGGACAATGAGCAGTTCTTC. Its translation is CASSLSRGDNEQFF. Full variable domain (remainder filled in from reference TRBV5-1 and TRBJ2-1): KAGVTQTPRYLIKTRGQQVTLSCSPISGHRSVSWYQQTPGQGLQFLFEYFSETQRNKGNFPGRFSGRQFSNSRSEMNVSTLELGDSALYLCASSLSRGDNEQFFGPGTRLTVL.

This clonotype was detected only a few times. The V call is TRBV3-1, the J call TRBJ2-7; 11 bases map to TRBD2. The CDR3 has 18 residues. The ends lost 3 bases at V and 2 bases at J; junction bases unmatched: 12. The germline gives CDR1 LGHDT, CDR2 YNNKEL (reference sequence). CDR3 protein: CASSQRWSGSGRAYEQYF. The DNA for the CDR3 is TGTGCCAGCAGCCAGAGGTGGTCGGGTAGCGGGAGGGCCTACGAGCAGTACTTC.

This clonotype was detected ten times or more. CDR3 sequence reads: CATSRADLAGGRSTDTQYF. The CDR3 nucleotides are TGTGCCACCAGCAGAGCAGACCTAGCGGGAGGACGAAGCACAGATACGCAGTATTTT. The rearrangement links TRBV15 to TRBJ2-3; 11 bases line up with TRBD2. The CDR3 sequence is 19 residues long. Losses at the gene ends were 1 base for V and 0 bases for J; bases not matched to a gene: 9. CDR1 is LNHNV and CDR2 is YYDKDF in the germline V gene (reference sequence). The entire variable domain, with the rest obtained from reference TRBV15 and TRBJ2-3, is as follows: DAMVIQNPRYQVTQFGKPVTLSCSQTLNHNVMYWYQQKSSQAPKLLFHYYDKDFNNEADTPDNFQSRRPNTSFCFLDIRSPGLGDTAMYLCATSRADLAGGRSTDTQYFGPGTRLTVL.

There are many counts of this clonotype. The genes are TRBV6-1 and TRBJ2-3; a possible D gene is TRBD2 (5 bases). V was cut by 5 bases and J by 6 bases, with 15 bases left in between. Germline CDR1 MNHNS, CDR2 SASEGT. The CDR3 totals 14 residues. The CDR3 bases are TGTGCCAGCAGTTATTACGGACTCGCTGATACGCAGTATTTT. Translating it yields CASSYYGLADTQYF.

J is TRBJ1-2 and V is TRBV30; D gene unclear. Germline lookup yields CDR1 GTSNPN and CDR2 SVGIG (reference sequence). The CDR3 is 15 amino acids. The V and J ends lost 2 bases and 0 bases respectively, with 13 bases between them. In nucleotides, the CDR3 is TGTGCCTGGAGTTTAGACATCCTTACTAACTATGGCTACACCTTC. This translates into CAWSLDILTNYGYTF.

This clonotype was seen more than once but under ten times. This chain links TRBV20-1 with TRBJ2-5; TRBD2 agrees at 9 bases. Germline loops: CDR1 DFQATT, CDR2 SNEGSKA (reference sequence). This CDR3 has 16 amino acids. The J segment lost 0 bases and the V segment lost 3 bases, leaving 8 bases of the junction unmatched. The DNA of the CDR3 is TGCAGTGCTAGCCTCCCTAGCGGGGTGTACCAAGAGACCCAGTACTTC. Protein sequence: CSASLPSGVYQETQYF.

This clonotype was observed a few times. DNA of the CDR3: TGTGCCAGCAGCTTAGACAGGGTCTTGGGTGAAGCTTTCTTT. Translating it yields CASSLDRVLGEAFF. V gene TRBV7-9 combines with J gene TRBJ1-1, with D possibly matching TRBD1 (6 bases). V was trimmed by 1 base and J by 7 bases, leaving 13 bases between them. Germline loops: CDR1 SEHNR, CDR2 FQNEAQ (reference sequence). The CDR3 runs to 14 residues.

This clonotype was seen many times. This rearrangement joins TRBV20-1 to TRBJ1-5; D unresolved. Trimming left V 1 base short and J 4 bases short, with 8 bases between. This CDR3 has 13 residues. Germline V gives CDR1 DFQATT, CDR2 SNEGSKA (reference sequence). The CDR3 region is CSARVRENQPQHF. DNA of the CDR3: TGCAGTGCTAGAGTGCGGGAAAATCAGCCCCAGCATTTT.

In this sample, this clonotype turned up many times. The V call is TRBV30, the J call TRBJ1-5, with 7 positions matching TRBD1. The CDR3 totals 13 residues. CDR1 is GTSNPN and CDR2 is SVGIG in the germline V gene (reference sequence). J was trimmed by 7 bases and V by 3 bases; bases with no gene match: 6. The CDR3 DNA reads TGTGCCTGGAGAGGGCAGGGGGTCCAGCCCCAGCATTTT. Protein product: CAWRGQGVQPQHF.

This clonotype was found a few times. DNA for the CDR3: TGTGCCAGCAGCGTAGAGGGACGCCTGGGGGAAAAACTGTTTTTT. As protein: CASSVEGRLGEKLFF. The chain combines TRBV9 with TRBJ1-4, with a possible D match to TRBD1 (5 bases). CDR1 is SGDLS, CDR2 YYNGEE, per germline. V lost 0 bases and J 8 bases, leaving 14 bases between the germline ends. The CDR3 length is 15 residues.

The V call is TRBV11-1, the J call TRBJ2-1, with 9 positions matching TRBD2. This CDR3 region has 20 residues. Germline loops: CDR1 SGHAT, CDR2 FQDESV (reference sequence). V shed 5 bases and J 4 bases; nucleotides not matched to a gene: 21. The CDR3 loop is CASSPTPGLAGPRRYNEQFF. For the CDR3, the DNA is TGTGCCAGCAGCCCCACACCGGGTCTAGCGGGACCTAGACGATACAATGAGCAGTTCTTC.

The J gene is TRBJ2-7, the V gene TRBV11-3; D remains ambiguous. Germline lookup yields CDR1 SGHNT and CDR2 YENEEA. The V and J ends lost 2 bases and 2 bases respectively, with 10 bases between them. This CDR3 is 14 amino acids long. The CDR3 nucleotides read TGTGCCAGCAGCTTATACGGGTTAACCTACGAGCAGTACGTC. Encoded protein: CASSLYGLTYEQYV.

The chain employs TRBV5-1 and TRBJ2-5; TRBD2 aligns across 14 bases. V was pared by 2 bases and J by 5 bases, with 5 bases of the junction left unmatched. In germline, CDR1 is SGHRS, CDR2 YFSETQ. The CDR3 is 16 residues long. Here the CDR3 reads CASSFPRLAGGETQYF. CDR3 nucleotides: TGCGCCAGCAGCTTCCCACGACTAGCGGGGGGGGAGACCCAGTACTTC.

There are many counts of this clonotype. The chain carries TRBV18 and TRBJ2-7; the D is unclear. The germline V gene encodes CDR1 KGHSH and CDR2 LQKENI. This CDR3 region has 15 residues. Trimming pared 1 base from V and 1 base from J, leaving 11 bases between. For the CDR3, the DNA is TGTGCCAGCTCACCACGCCAGTCGACGTCCTACGAGCAGTACTTC. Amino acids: CASSPRQSTSYEQYF.

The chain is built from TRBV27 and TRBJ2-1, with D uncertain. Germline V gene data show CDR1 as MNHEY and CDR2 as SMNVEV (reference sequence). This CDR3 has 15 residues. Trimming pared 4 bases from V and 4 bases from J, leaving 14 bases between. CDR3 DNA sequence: TGTGCCAGCAGTTCCCTCCCCGACGCGTACAATGAGCAGTTCTTC. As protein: CASSSLPDAYNEQFF.

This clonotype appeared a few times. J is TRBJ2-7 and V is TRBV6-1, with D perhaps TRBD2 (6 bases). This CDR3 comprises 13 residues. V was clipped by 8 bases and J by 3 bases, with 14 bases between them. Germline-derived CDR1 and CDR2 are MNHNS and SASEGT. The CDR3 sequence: CASRPAGSYEQYV. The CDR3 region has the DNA TGTGCCAGCCGACCGGCGGGGAGCTACGAGCAGTACGTC.

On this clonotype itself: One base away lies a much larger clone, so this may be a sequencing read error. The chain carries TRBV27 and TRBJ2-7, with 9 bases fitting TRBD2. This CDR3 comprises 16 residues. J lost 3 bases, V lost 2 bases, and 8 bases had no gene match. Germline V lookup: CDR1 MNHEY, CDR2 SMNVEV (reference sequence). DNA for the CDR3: TGTGCCAGCAGTTTACTAGCGGGACCTTCCCACTACGAGCAGTACTTC. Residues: CASSLLAGPSHYEQYF.

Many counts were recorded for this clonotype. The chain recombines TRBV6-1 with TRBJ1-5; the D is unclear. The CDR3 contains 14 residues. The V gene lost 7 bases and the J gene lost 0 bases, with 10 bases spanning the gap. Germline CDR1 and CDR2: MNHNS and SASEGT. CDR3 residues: CASKTGSSNQPQHF. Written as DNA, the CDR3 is TGTGCCAGCAAAACCGGGAGTAGCAATCAGCCCCAGCATTTT.

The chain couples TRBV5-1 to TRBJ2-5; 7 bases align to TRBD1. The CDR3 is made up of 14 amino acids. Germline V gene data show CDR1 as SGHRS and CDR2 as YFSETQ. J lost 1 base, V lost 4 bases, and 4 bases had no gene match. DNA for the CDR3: TGCGCCAGCAGCAGGGACAGACCCCAAGAGACCCAGTACTTC. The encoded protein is CASSRDRPQETQYF. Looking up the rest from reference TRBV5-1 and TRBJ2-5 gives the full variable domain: KAGVTQTPRYLIKTRGQQVTLSCSPISGHRSVSWYQQTPGQGLQFLFEYFSETQRNKGNFPGRFSGRQFSNSRSEMNVSTLELGDSALYLCASSRDRPQETQYFGPGTRLLVL.

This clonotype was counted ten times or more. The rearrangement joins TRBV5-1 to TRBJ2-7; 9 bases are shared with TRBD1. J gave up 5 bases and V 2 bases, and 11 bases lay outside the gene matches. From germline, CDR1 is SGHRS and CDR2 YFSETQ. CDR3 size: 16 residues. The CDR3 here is CASSFAQGAYNHEQYF. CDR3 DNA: TGCGCCAGCAGCTTCGCACAGGGGGCGTATAACCACGAGCAGTACTTC.

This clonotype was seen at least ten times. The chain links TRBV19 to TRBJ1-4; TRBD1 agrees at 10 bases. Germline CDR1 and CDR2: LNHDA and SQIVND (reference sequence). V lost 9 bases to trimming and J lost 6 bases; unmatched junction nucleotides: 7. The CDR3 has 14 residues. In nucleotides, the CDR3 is TGTGCCAGCAGCCGGGACAGGGGAGATGAAAAACTGTTTTTT. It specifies CASSRDRGDEKLFF. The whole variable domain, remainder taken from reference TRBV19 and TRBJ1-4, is DGGITQSPKYLFRKEGQNVTLSCEQNLNHDAMYWYRQDPGQGLRLIYYSQIVNDFQKGDIAEGYSVSREKKESFPLTVTSAQKNPTAFYLCASSRDRGDEKLFFGSGTQLSVL.

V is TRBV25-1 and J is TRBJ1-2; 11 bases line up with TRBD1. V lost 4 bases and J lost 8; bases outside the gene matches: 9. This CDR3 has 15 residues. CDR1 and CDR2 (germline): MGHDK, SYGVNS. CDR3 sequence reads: CASSARTGGANGYTF. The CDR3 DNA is TGTGCCAGCAGTGCGAGGACAGGGGGCGCGAACGGCTACACCTTC.